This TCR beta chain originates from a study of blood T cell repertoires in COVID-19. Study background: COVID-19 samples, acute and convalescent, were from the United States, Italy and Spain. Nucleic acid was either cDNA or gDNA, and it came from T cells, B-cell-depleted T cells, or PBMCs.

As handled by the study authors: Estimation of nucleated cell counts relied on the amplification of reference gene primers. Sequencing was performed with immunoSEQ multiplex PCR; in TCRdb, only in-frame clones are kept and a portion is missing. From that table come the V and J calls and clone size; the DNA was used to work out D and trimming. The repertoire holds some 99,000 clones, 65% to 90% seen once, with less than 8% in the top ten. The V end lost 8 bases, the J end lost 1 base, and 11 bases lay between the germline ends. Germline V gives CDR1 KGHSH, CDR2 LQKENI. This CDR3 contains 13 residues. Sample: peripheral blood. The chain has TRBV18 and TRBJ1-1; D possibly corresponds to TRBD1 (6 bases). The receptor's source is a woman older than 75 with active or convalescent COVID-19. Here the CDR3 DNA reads TGTGCCAGCATCGGGACAAGGAACACTGAAGCTTTCTTT. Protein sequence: CASIGTRNTEAFF.